This T cell receptor (beta chain) was found in a study of blood T cell repertoires in COVID-19. Looking at the study overall: The United States, Italy and Spain supplied acute and convalescent COVID-19 samples. T cells, B-cell-depleted T cells, or PBMCs supplied cDNA or gDNA.

The CDR3 sequence is 16 residues long. V was shortened by 1 base and J by 1 base, with 12 bases between the two germline ends. Germline V gene lookup returns CDR1 MNHNS and CDR2 SASEGT. TCRdb's table, derived via immunoSEQ multiplex PCR, lists solely in-frame clones and lacks some. The table lists 450,000 to 500,000 clones, approximately 83% of them singletons. The TCR was taken from a human donor in a cohort sampled during active COVID-19. V gene TRBV6-1 combines with J gene TRBJ2-3, with TRBD2 as a possible D gene (6 bases). Sequences were obtained from peripheral blood. The CDR3 reads CASSEGRASGTDTQYF. CDR3 nucleotides: TGTGCCAGCAGTGAAGGGAGGGCTAGCGGCACAGATACGCAGTATTTT.